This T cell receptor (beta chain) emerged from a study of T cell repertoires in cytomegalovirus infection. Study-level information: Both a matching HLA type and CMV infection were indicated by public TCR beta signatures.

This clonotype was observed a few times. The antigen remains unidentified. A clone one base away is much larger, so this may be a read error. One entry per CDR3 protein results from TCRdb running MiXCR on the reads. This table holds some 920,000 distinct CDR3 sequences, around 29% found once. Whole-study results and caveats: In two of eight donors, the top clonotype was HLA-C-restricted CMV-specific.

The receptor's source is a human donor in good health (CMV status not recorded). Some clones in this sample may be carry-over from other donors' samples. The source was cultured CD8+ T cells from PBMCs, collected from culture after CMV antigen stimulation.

Here the CDR3 reads CASSQELNTEAFF. CDR3 sequence (DNA): TGCGCCAGCAGCCAAGAGCTGAACACTGAAGCTTTCTTT. The chain couples TRBV4-1 to TRBJ1-1; D is uncertain. The CDR3 loop spans 13 amino acids. Trimming removed 0 bases from V and 0 bases from J, with 2 bases in between. The germline CDR1 and CDR2 sequences are MGHRA and YSYEKL.